These 14 T cell receptor beta chains were all obtained from the same sample, sequenced in a study of vaccination and CD4 T cells after COVID-19 (dated by TCRdb to between 2021 and 2024). Library preparation used PCR. Sequencing was performed on an Illumina iSeq 100. DNA from cultured CD4+ T cells underwent TCR sequencing with the Oncomine TCR Beta short-read assay at the Johns Hopkins FTIC core. The public reads were run again by TCRdb, first through fastp at Q25 and then through MiXCR, and only productive beta chains were kept. When rows share a CDR3 protein, they turn into one entry using the most common DNA and genes. The sample table contains roughly 25,000 distinct CDR3 sequences; only one count was recorded for roughly three fifths of them. The ten biggest clones cover 2.5% to 3.5% of the sample. The antigens for these receptors are not known. The treatment or condition label here, explained by the study, means: roughly ten-day PBMC culture with coronavirus spike peptide pools or control peptides (ViraFEST assay).

Source material: CD4+ T cells from blood, cultured in vitro. The receptors originated from a human donor who had recovered from COVID-19.

This clonotype was seen a few times. The chain couples TRBV4-1 to TRBJ1-2; D call uncertain. Germline CDR1 MGHRA, CDR2 YSYEKL. This CDR3 is built from 14 residues. With 4 bases removed from V and 2 bases from J, the gap between germline ends came to 11 bases. CDR3 in DNA: TGCGCCAGCAGCCGCCCTGGGGAAAACTATGGCTACACCTTC. Protein sequence: CASSRPGENYGYTF.

This clonotype was picked up a small number of times. The chain recombines TRBV7-9 with TRBJ2-1; TRBD1 aligns across 7 bases. CDR3 size: 15 residues. Trimming at V came to 1 base and at J to 0 bases, leaving 0 bases not matched to a gene. Germline CDR1 is SEHNR and CDR2 is FQNEAQ (reference sequence). The CDR3 bases are TGTGCCAGCAGCTTAGGGGACAGCTCCTACAATGAGCAGTTCTTC. This codes for CASSLGDSSYNEQFF.

This clonotype turned up a few times. The V call is TRBV6-7, the J call TRBJ2-7; 9 nucleotides line up with TRBD1. TRBV6-7 is noted as an ORF with a role that remains uncertain. The CDR3 extends over 17 amino acids. Unmatched junction bases numbered 17, after V lost 2 bases and J lost 9 bases. This CDR3 is CASSYDSRADRGFGQYF. DNA of the CDR3: TGTGCCAGCAGTTACGACAGTCGGGCGGACAGGGGATTTGGGCAGTACTTC.

This clonotype has only a few counts. This sequence joins TRBV20-1 and TRBJ1-2; TRBD1 is a possible D gene (6 bases). CDR1 is DFQATT and CDR2 is SNEGSKA in the germline V gene (reference sequence). V shed 6 bases and J shed 2 bases, with 13 bases lying between them. There are 13 residues in the CDR3. CDR3 region: CSARRGENYGYTF. The DNA of the CDR3 is TGCAGTGCCCGAAGGGGGGAAAACTATGGCTACACCTTC.

This chain links TRBV20-1 with TRBJ2-7; D remains ambiguous. This CDR3 region has 11 residues. The V end was cut by 0 bases, the J end by 5 bases, with 5 bases between. Germline CDR1 is DFQATT and CDR2 is SNEGSKA (reference sequence). CDR3 region: CSARDWHEQYF. CDR3 sequence (DNA): TGCAGTGCTAGAGATTGGCACGAGCAGTACTTC.

V and J are TRBV6-1 and TRBJ2-2, with D unresolved. The CDR3 is 14 amino acids. Germline assignment: CDR1 MNHNS and CDR2 SASEGT. Trimming pared 7 bases from V and 5 bases from J, leaving 14 bases between. The CDR3 region has the DNA TGTGCCAGCATTCAGGCTCGCTTTACCGGGGAGCTGTTTTTT. It codes for CASIQARFTGELFF.

This clonotype has more than one count but fewer than ten. This sequence joins TRBV7-2 and TRBJ2-7; 7 positions agree with TRBD1. The trim removed 0 bases at V and 1 base at J, leaving 3 bases unmatched. The CDR3 extends over 15 amino acids. Per germline, CDR1 SGHTA and CDR2 FQGNSA. CDR3 region: CASSLAGQDSYEQYF. CDR3 DNA: TGTGCCAGCAGCTTAGCCGGACAGGATTCCTACGAGCAGTACTTC.

The rearrangement links TRBV28 to TRBJ2-7; a weak D match, TRBD1 (6 bases). CDR1 and CDR2 (germline): MDHEN, SYDVKM. V shed 2 bases and J shed 6 bases, with 11 bases lying between them. The CDR3 length is 13 residues. As DNA, the CDR3 is TGTGCCAGCAGTTTAACCAGGGGTTCCGAGCAGTACTTC. This sequence encodes CASSLTRGSEQYF.

This chain joins TRBV6-2 or TRBV6-3 and TRBJ2-7, with D perhaps matching TRBD1 (6 bases). V was trimmed by 10 bases and J by 6 bases, leaving 19 bases between them. Germline CDR1 MNHEY, CDR2 SVGEGT. This CDR3 region has 13 residues. CDR3 sequence (DNA): TGTGCCACAGAGCCAGGGGTTCGTAGCGAGCAGTACTTC. It translates to CATEPGVRSEQYF.

This chain uses TRBV5-4 with TRBJ1-2; 8 bases map to TRBD1. From germline, CDR1 is SGHNT and CDR2 YYREEE (reference sequence). This CDR3 region has 20 residues. Trimming removed 3 bases from V and 3 bases from J; junction bases left unmatched: 22. The CDR3 bases are TGTGCCAGCAGCTGGGCAGGGGGCCCTTTTGCTTTACTGTTGGACTATGGCTACACCTTC. This encodes CASSWAGGPFALLLDYGYTF.

This rearrangement joins TRBV15 to TRBJ1-2; D not certain. Germline CDR1 reads LNHNV; CDR2 reads YYDKDF (reference sequence). This CDR3 comprises 14 residues. V lost 0 bases, J lost 4 bases, and 9 bases lay in between. The CDR3 spells CATSREGMGYGYTF. In nucleotides, the CDR3 is TGTGCCACCAGCAGAGAAGGGATGGGCTATGGCTACACCTTC. Supplemented by reference TRBV15 and TRBJ1-2, the full variable domain reads DAMVIQNPRYQVTQFGKPVTLSCSQTLNHNVMYWYQQKSSQAPKLLFHYYDKDFNNEADTPDNFQSRRPNTSFCFLDIRSPGLGDTAMYLCATSREGMGYGYTFGSGTRLTVV.

This clonotype was recorded once. The chain links TRBV7-2 to TRBJ1-2, with a possible D match to TRBD1 (5 bases). The CDR3 is 13 amino acids. Germline V lookup: CDR1 SGHTA, CDR2 FQGNSA. The germline V and J ends were trimmed by 0 bases and 6 bases, with 8 bases remaining between them. The CDR3 protein is CASSLARENGYTF. The CDR3 coding sequence is TGTGCCAGCAGCTTAGCCAGGGAGAATGGCTACACCTTC. Filled out from reference TRBV7-2 and TRBJ1-2, the complete variable domain reads GAGVSQSPSNKVTEKGKDVELRCDPISGHTALYWYRQSLGQGLEFLIYFQGNSAPDKSGLPSDRFSAERTGGSVSTLTIQRTQQEDSAVYLCASSLARENGYTFGSGTRLTVV.

This chain uses TRBV11-3 with TRBJ2-7; perhaps TRBD1 as D (6 bases). Germline V CDR1 and CDR2: SGHNT, YENEEA. The CDR3 loop spans 14 amino acids. V was clipped by 2 bases and J by 0 bases, with 8 bases between them. DNA of the CDR3: TGTGCCAGCAGCTTAAACAGGGCCTCCTACGAGCAGTACTTC. Amino acid sequence: CASSLNRASYEQYF.

This clonotype was seen a single time. This chain links TRBV20-1 with TRBJ1-1; D is perhaps TRBD1 (5 bases). This CDR3 comprises 12 residues. Germline loops: CDR1 DFQATT, CDR2 SNEGSKA (reference sequence). Trimming took off 7 bases at V and 1 base at J, with 10 bases between the two ends. This CDR3 reads CSGFRGNTEAFF. The DNA for the CDR3 is TGCAGTGGGTTTAGGGGGAACACTGAAGCTTTCTTT.